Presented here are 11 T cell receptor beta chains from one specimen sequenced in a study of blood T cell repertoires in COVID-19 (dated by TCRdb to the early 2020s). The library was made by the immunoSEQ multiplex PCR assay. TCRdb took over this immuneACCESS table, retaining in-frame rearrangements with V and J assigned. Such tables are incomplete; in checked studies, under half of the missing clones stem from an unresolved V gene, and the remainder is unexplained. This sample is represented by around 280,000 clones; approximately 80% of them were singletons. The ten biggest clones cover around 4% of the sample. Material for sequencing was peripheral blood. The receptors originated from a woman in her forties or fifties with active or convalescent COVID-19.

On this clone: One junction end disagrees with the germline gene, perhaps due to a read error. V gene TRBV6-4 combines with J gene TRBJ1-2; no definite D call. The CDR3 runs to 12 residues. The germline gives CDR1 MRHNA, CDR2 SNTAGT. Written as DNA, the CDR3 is TGTGCCAGCAGTGGTACACCCAGACTGGCCATCTTC. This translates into CASSGTPRLAIF.

In DNA form, the CDR3 reads TGTGCCAGCAGCTTAGTTGCGGGAGCGAGGTACAATGAGCAGTTCTTC. It codes for CASSLVAGARYNEQFF. The chain links TRBV7-9 to TRBJ2-1, with TRBD2 matching 7 bases. This CDR3 has 16 residues. After removal of 1 base from V and 4 bases from J, the junction contained 7 bases not matched to a gene. In germline, CDR1 is SEHNR, CDR2 FQNEAQ (reference sequence).

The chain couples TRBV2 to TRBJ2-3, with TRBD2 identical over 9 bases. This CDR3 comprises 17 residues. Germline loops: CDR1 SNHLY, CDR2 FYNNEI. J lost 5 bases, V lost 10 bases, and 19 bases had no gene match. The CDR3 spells CATRRGLAGGSGDTQYF. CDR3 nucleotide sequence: TGTGCCACCCGGAGGGGACTAGCCGGAGGGTCGGGAGATACGCAGTATTTT.

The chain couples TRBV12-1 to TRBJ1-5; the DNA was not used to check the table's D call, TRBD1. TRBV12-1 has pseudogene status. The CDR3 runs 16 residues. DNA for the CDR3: TGTGCCAGCGTAGGGATTACCAGGGGGCCCTCCCGGCCCCAGCATTTT. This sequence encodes CASVGITRGPSRPQHF.

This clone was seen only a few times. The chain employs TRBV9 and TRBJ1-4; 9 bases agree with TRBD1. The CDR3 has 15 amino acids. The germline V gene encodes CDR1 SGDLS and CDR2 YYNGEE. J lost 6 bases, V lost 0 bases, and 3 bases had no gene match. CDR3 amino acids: CASSVGGQGDEKLFF. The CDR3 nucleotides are TGTGCCAGCAGCGTAGGGGGACAGGGTGATGAAAAACTGTTTTTT.

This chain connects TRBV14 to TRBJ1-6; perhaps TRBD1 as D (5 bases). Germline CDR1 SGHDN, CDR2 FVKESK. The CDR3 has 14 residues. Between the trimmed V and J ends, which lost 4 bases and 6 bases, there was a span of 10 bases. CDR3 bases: TGTGCCAGCAGCCGGCGGGGGTTTAATTCACCCCTCCACTTT. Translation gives CASSRRGFNSPLHF.

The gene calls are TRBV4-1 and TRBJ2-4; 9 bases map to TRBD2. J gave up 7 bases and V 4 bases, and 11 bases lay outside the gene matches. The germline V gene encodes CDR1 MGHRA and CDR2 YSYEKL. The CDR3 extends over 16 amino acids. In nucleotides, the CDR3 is TGCGCCAGCAGCCGAGGGAGCCCCGGGACTAGCAACATTCAGTACTTC. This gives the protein CASSRGSPGTSNIQYF.

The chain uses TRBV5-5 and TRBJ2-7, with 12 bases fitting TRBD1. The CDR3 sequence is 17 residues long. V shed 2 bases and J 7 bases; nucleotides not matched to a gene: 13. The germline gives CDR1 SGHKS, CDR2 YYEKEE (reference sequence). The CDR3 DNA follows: TGTGCCAGCAGCTTCCGACCCCCGGGACAGGGGGCTCAGGAGCAGTACTTC. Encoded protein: CASSFRPPGQGAQEQYF.

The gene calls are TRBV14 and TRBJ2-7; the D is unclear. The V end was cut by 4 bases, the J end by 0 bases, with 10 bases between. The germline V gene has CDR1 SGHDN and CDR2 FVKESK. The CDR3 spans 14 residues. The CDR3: CASSLRQDSYEQYF. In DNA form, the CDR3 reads TGTGCCAGCAGCCTACGACAAGACTCCTACGAGCAGTACTTC.

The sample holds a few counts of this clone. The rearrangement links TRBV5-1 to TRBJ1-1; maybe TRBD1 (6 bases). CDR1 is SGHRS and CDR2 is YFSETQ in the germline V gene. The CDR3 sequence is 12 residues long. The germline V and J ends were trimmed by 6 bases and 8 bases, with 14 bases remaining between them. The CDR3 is CASKFTGSEAFF. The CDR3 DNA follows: TGCGCCAGCAAATTCACAGGGTCCGAAGCTTTCTTT.

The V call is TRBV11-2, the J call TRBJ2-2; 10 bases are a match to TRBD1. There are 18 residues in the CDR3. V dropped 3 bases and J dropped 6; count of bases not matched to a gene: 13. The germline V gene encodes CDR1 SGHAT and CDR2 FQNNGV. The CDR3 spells CASSLTSRDRGRAGELFF. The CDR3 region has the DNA TGTGCCAGCAGCTTGACTTCCCGGGACAGGGGAAGGGCCGGGGAGCTGTTTTTT.